This T cell receptor (beta chain) was sequenced during a study of blood T cell repertoires in COVID-19. As processed by the authors: Reference gene primer amplification yielded estimated nucleated cell counts. Clones were sequenced by immunoSEQ multiplex PCR, and TCRdb holds only the in-frame ones, with some missing. V and J calls and clone size are given by that table; D and trimming were obtained from the DNA. The sample lists approximately 500,000 clones, approximately 88% occurring once. J was trimmed by 4 bases and V by 2 bases; bases with no gene match: 6. The CDR3 totals 15 residues. Germline CDR1 is MNHEY and CDR2 is SVGAGI.

The chain has TRBV6-5 and TRBJ1-2, with 8 nucleotides matching TRBD1. The TCR sequence derives from a woman aged 50 to 60 with COVID-19, enrolled during active disease. Sequenced input: peripheral blood. The CDR3 sequence is CASSYGQGDVYGYTF. The CDR3 DNA reads TGTGCCAGCAGTTACGGACAGGGAGACGTCTATGGCTACACCTTC.